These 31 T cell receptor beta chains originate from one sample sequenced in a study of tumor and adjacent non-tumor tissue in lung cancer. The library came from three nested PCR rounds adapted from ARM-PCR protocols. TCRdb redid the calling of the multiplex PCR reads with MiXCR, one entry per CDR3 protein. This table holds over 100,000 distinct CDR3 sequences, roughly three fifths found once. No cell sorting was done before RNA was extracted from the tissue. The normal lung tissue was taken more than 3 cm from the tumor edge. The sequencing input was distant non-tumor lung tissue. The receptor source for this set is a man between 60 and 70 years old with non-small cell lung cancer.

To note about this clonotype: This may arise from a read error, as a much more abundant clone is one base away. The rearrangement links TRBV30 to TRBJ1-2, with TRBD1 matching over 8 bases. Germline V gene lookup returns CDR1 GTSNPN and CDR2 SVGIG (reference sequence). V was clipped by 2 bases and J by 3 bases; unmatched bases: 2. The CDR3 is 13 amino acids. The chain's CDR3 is CAWSSDRDYGYTF. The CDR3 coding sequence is TGTGCCTGGAGTTCGGACAGGGACTATGGCTACACCTTC.

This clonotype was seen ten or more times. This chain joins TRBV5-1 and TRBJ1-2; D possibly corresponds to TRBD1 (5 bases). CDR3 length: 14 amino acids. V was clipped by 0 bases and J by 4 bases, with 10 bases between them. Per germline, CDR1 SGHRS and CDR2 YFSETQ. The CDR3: CASSLAGTSYGYTF. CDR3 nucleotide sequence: TGCGCCAGCAGCTTGGCCGGGACTTCCTATGGCTACACCTTC.

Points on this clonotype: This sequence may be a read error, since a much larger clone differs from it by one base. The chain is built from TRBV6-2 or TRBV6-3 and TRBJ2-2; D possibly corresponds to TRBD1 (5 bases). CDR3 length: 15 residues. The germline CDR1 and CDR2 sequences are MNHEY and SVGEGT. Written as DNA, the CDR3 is TGTACCAGCAAAGGACAAAAGACGAACACCGGGGAGCTGTTTTTT. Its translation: CTSKGQKTNTGELFF.

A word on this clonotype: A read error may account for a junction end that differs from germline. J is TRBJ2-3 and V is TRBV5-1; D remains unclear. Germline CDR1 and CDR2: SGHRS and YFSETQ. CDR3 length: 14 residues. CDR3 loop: CTSSLLSVTDTQYF. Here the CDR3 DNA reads TGCACCAGTAGCTTGTTGTCAGTTACAGATACGCAGTATTTT.

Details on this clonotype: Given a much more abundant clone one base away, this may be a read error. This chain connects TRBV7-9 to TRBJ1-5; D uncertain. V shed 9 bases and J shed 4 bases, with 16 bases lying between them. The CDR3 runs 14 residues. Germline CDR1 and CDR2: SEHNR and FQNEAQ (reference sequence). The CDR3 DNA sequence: TGTGCCAGGTTAGTTCAGGAAACTAATCAGCCCCAGCATTTT. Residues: CARLVQETNQPQHF.

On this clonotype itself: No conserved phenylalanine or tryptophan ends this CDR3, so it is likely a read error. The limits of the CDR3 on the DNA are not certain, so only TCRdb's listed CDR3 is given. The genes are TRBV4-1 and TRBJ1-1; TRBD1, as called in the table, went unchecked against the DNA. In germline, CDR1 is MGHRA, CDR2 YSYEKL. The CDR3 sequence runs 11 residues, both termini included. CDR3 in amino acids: CASSQVQGSFC.

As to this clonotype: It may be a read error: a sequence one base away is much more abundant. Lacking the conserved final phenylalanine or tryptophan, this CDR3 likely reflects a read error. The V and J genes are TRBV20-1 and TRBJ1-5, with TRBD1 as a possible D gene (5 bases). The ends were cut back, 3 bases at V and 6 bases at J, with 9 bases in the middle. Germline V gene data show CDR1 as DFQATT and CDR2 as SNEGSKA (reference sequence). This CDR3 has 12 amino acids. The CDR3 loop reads CSASGGGQPQHV. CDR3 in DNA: TGCAGTGCTAGCGGTGGGGGTCAGCCCCAGCATGTT.

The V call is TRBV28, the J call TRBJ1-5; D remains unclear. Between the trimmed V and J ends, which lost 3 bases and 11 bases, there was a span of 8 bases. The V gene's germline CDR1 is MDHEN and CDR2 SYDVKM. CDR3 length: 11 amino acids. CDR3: CASSFPWSQHF. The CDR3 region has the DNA TGTGCCAGCAGTTTCCCTTGGTCCCAGCATTTT. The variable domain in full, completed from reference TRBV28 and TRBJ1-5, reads DVKVTQSSRYLVKRTGEKVFLECVQDMDHENMFWYRQDPGLGLRLIYFSYDVKMKEKGDIPEGYSVSREKKERFSLILESASTNQTSMYLCASSFPWSQHFGDGTRLSIL.

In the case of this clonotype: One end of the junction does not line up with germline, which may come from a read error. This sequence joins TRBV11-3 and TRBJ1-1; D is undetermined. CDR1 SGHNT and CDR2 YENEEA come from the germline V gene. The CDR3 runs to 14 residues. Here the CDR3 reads CASILRGPRAEVFF. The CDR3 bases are TGTGCCAGCATCTTACGAGGGCCCAGAGCTGAAGTTTTCTTT.

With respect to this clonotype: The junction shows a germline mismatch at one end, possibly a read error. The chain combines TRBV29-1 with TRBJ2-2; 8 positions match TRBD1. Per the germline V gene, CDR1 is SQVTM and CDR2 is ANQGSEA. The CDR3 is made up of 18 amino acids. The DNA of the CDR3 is TGCAGCGTTGGAGTTGGGGGACAGGACTTCGCGAACACCGGGGAACTGTTTTTT. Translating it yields CSVGVGGQDFANTGELFF.

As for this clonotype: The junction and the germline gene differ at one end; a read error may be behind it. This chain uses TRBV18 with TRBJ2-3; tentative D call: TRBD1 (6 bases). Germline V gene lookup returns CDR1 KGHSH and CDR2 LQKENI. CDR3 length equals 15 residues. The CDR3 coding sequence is TGTGCCAGCTCAGGAGGAACAGGGAGCACAAATACGCAGTATTTT. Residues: CASSGGTGSTNTQYF. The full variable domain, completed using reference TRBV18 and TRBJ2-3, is NAGVMQNPRHLVRRRGQEARLRCSPMKGHSHVYWYRQLPEEGLKFMVYLQKENIIDESGMPKERFSAEFPKEGPSILRIQQVVRGDSAAYFCASSGGTGSTNTQYFGPGTRLTVL.

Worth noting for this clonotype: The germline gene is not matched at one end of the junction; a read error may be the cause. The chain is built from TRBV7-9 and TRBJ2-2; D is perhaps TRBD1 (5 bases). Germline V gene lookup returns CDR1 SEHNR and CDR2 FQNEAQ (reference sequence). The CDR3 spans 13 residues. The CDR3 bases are TGTGTCAGCAGCTTAGGGGTCACCGGGGAGCTGTTTTTT. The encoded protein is CVSSLGVTGELFF.

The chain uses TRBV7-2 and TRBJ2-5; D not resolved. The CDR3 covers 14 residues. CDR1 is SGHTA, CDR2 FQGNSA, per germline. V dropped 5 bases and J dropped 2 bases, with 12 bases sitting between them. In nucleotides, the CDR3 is TGTGCCAGCAGCCAAACCTCAGGACAAGAGACCCAGTACTTC. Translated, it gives CASSQTSGQETQYF.

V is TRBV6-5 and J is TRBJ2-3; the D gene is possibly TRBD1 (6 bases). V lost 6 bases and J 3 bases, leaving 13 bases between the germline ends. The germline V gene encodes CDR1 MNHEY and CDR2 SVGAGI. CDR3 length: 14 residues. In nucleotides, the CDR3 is TGTGCCAGCAGCCACAGGGTTACGACAGATACGCAGTATTTT. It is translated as CASSHRVTTDTQYF.

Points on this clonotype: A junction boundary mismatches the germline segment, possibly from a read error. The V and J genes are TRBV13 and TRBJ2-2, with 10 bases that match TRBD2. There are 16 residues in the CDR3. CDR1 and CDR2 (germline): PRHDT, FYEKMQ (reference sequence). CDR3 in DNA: TGTGCCAGCATCCCCAGGACTAGCGGAAACAACGGGGAGCTGTTTTTT. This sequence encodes CASIPRTSGNNGELFF.

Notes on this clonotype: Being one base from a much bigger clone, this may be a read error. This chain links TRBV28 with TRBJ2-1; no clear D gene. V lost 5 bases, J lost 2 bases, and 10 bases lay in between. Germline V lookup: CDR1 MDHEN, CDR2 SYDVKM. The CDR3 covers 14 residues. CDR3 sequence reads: CASSTGEAYNEQFF. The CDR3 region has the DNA TGTGCCAGCAGTACCGGAGAGGCCTACAATGAGCAGTTCTTC.

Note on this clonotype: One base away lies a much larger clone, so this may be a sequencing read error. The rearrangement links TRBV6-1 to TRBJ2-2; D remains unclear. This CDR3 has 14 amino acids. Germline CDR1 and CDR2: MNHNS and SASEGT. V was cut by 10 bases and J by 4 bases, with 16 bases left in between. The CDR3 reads CANSAEVPTGELFF. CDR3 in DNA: TGTGCCAACTCCGCCGAGGTTCCCACCGGGGAGCTGTTTTTT.

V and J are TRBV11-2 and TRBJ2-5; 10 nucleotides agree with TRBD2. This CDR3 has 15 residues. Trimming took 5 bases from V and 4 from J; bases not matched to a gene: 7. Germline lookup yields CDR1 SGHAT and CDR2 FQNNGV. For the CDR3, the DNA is TGTGCCAGCAGCATCACTAGCGGGAATAGAGAGACCCAGTACTTC. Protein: CASSITSGNRETQYF.

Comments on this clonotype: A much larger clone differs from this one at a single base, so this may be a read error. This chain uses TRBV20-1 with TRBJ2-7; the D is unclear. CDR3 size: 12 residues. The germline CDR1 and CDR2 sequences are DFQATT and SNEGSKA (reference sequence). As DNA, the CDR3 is TGCATTGCTAGTAACCCAACCTACGAGCAGTACTTC. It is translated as CIASNPTYEQYF.

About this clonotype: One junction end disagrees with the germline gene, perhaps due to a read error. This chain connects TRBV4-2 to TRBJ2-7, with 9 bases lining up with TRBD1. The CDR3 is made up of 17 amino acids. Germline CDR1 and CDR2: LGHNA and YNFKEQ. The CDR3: CVSRQEDIGQGSNEQYF. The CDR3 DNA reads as TGTGTCAGCCGCCAGGAAGATATCGGACAGGGGTCCAACGAGCAGTACTTC.

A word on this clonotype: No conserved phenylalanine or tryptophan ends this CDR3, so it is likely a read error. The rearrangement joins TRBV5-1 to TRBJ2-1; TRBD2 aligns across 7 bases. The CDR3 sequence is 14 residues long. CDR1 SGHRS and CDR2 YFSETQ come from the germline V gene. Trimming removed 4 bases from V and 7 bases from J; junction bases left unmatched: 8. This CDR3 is CASSLATSSNEQFL. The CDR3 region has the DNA TGCGCCAGCAGCCTAGCGACTAGCAGTAATGAGCAGTTCCTC.

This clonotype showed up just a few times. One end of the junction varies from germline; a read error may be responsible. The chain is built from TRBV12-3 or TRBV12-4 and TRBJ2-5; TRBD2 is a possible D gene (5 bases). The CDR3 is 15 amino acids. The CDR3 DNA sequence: TGTACCAGCAGTTTAGCGCGGGCAGATGGGGAGACCCAGTACTTC. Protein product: CTSSLARADGETQYF.

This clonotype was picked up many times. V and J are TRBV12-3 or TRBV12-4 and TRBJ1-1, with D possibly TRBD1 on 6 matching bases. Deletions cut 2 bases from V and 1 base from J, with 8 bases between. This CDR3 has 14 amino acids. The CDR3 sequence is CASSLMGANTEAFF. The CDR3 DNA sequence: TGTGCCAGCAGTTTAATGGGGGCGAACACTGAAGCTTTCTTT.

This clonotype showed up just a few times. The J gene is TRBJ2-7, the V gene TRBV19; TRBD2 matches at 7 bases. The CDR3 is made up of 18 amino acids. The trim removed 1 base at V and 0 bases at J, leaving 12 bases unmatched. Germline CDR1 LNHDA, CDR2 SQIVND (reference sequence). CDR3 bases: TGTGCCAGTAGTATAGTCGTGGGCGGGAGCCCAAGCTCCTACGAGCAGTACTTC. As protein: CASSIVVGGSPSSYEQYF.

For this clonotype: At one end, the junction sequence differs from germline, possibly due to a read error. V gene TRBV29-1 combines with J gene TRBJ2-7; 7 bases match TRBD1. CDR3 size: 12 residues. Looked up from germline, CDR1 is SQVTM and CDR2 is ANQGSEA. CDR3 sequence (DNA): TGCAGCGTTGATCTGGGGACAGACGAGCTGTACTTC. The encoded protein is CSVDLGTDELYF.

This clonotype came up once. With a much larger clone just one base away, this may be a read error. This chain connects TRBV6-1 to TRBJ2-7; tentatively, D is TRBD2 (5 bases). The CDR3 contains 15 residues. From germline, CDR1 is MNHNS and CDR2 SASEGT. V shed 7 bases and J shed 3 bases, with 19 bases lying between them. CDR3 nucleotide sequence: TGTGCCAGCAATCCCGAGTATGGGAGCCTCTACGAGCAGTACTTC. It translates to CASNPEYGSLYEQYF.

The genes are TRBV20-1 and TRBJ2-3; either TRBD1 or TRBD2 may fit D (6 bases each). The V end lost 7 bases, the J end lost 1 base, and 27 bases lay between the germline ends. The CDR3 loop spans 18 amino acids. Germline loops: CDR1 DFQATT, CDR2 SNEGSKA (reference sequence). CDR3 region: CSGRWGAIGGPRTDTQYF. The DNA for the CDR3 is TGCAGTGGTCGATGGGGGGCTATCGGGGGACCTCGCACAGATACGCAGTATTTT.

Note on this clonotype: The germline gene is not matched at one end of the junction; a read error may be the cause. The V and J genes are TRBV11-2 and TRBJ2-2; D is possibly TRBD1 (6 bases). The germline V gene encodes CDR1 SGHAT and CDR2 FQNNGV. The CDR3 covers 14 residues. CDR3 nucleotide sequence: TGTGCCGGCAGTTCAGGACAGAACACCGGGGAGCCGTTCTTT. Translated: CAGSSGQNTGEPFF.

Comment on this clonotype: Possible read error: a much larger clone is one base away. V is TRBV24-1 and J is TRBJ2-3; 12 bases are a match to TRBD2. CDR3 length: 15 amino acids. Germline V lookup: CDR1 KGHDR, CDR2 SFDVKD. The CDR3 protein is CVTSASGTSGHTQYF. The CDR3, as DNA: TGTGTCACCAGTGCCTCGGGGACTAGCGGGCATACGCAGTATTTT.

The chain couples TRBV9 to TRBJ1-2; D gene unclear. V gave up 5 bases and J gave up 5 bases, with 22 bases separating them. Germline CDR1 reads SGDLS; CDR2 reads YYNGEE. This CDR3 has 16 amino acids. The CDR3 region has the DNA TGTGCCAGCAGTGTTTCTTTTTTGTTACAGTCGTATGGCTACACCTTC. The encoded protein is CASSVSFLLQSYGYTF.

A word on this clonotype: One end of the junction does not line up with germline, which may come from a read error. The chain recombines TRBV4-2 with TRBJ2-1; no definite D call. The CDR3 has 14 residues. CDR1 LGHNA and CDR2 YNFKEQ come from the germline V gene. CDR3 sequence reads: CASSKERLYNEQFF. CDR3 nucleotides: TGTGCCAGCAGCAAAGAGCGATTATACAATGAGCAGTTCTTC.